The table lists the clone carrying this T cell receptor beta chain with a count of one. Its antigen remains unknown. TCRdb itself ran the reads through MiXCR, one entry per CDR3 protein. Of around 430,000 distinct CDR3 sequences detected, roughly 42% appear once; the ten largest clones hold roughly two fifths. This sample is drawn from a study of T cell repertoires in cytomegalovirus infection. The CDR3 runs to 13 residues. Trimming pared 2 bases from V and 1 base from J, leaving 6 bases between. Per germline, CDR1 LGHNA and CDR2 YNFKEQ. The study, taken as a whole, reports: HLA-C-restricted CMV-specific TCR beta clonotypes were dominant in the ex vivo response.

The rearrangement links TRBV4-2 to TRBJ2-7; D is uncertain. The receptor was derived from a human donor in good health (CMV status not recorded). Some clones in this sample may be carry-over from other donors' samples. The sample consisted of cultured PBMCs, taken from culture after CMV antigen stimulation. The DNA of the CDR3 is TGTGCCAGCAGCCAAAGTGAATCCTACGAGCAGTACTTC. Protein: CASSQSESYEQYF.